The present T cell receptor beta chain was sequenced within a study of low-dose radiotherapy and immunotherapy resistance in tumors. About the study: Intravenous ipilimumab 1 mg/kg every six weeks was given with nivolumab 240 mg every two weeks.

The V end lost 2 bases, the J end lost 10 bases, and 6 bases lay between the germline ends. CDR3 length: 11 amino acids. Germline V gives CDR1 LGHDT, CDR2 YNNKEL (reference sequence). TRAV- and TRBV-specific primers primed first-strand cDNA, covering alpha and beta chains. Amplification of TCRs used a constant-region primer and V-primer adapter for roughly 20 PCR cycles. In vitro transcription served to amplify the isolated mRNA. TCRdb reprocessed the reads with MiXCR, giving one entry per CDR3 protein. The sample consists of some 85,000 distinct CDR3 sequences, 18% of them appearing once. Time point reported: before trial treatment. Donors received a regimen that comprised nivolumab, ipilimumab, aspirin, low-dose cyclophosphamide and low-dose radiotherapy. This clonotype came up many times.

This chain uses TRBV3-1 with TRBJ2-1; no reliable D call. This receptor was identified in a male donor with prostate cancer. Sequenced material: PBMCs, taken before treatment. The CDR3 loop reads CASSQREEQFF. In DNA form, the CDR3 reads TGTGCCAGCAGCCAAAGAGAAGAGCAGTTCTTC.